Here is one T cell receptor beta chain with its context. RNA in amounts of about 0.5 to 1 ug was reverse transcribed with random hexamers. TCRdb reprocessed the immunoSEQ multiplex PCR reads with MiXCR, giving one entry per CDR3 protein. The table has hundreds of thousands of distinct CDR3 sequences, about 94% seen once; the top ten hold less than 0.075%. CDR1 is KGHDR and CDR2 is SFDVKD in the germline V gene. The CDR3 runs 15 residues. The V gene lost 1 base and the J gene lost 2 bases, with 7 bases spanning the gap. The CD8+ and CD4+ T cells were negatively isolated, with the TEMRA cells enriched by FACS. The data are from a study of CD8 T cells in Susac syndrome.

The sequencing input was CD4+ T cells from PBMCs. This TCR was sampled from a human donor with multiple sclerosis. The V gene is TRBV24-1, the J gene TRBJ2-2; possibly TRBD2 for D (5 bases). In nucleotides, the CDR3 is TGTGCCACCAGTGATTTAGGAGGAAACACCGGGGAGCTGTTTTTT. Protein sequence: CATSDLGGNTGELFF.